These T cell receptor beta chains were read from a single sample in a study of blood T cell repertoires in COVID-19. Repertoires were generated with immunoSEQ multiplex PCR, while TCRdb's copy carries only in-frame clones and drops some. The top ten hold about 0.93% of the sample, which has about 350,000 clones, over 75% seen once. Sequences were obtained from PBMCs or T cells enriched from blood (not recorded which). Receptor source: a woman in her twenties or thirties who had recovered from COVID-19. Both conserved end residues are part of each CDR3. D genes are given only for firm matches. Clone size is given for some rows only: seen once, a few or many times, or a class if the clone is expanded.

J gene	D gene	V gene	clone size	CDR3 protein	CDR3 DNA
TRBJ2-1	TRBD1	TRBV2	NA	CASQDRDRGGSDEQFF	TGTGCCAGCCAAGACCGGGACAGGGGCGGCAGCGATGAGCAGTTCTTC
TRBJ1-2	NA	TRBV2	NA	CASSEGGTALYGYTF	TGTGCCAGCAGTGAGGGAGGGACCGCCCTCTATGGCTACACCTTC
TRBJ2-5	TRBD1	TRBV7-9	NA	CASSPRTWGQGQETQYF	TGTGCCAGCAGCCCAAGAACTTGGGGACAGGGGCAGGAGACCCAGTACTTC
TRBJ1-6	TRBD1	TRBV5-6	NA	CASSADRGIVSPLHF	TGTGCCAGCAGCGCCGACAGGGGTATAGTTTCACCCCTCCACTTT
TRBJ2-1	TRBD2	TRBV5-1	NA	CASSLTGTTSYNEQFF	TGCGCCAGCAGCCTAACCGGGACTACTTCCTACAATGAGCAGTTCTTC
TRBJ2-1	TRBD2	TRBV28	NA	CASSSRGSIYNEQFF	TGTGCCAGCAGTTCGCGGGGGTCCATCTACAATGAGCAGTTCTTC
TRBJ1-2	NA	TRBV7-9	NA	CASSPPGGGEDGYTF	TGTGCCAGCAGCCCCCCAGGTGGAGGGGAGGATGGCTACACCTTC
TRBJ1-5	TRBD1	TRBV13	NA	CASSYGTGGQPQHF	TGTGCCAGCAGTTACGGGACAGGGGGTCAGCCCCAGCATTTT
TRBJ2-3	NA	TRBV20-1	NA	CSASVADTQYF	TGCAGTGCTAGTGTCGCAGATACGCAGTATTTT
TRBJ1-1	NA	TRBV4-3	NA	CASSQLGGLNTEAFF	TGCGCCAGCAGCCAACTGGGAGGGCTGAACACTGAAGCTTTCTTT
TRBJ2-3	NA	TRBV19	NA	CASSGTSTDTQYF	TGTGCCAGTTCCGGGACTAGCACAGATACGCAGTATTTT
TRBJ1-1	TRBD1	TRBV5-1	NA	CASSPNRGAVDGTEAFF	TGCGCCAGCAGCCCGAACAGGGGGGCAGTGGATGGAACTGAAGCTTTCTTT
TRBJ1-4	NA	TRBV5-6	NA	CASSFFHRVDEKLFF	TGTGCCAGCAGCTTTTTCCACAGGGTGGATGAAAAACTGTTTTTT
TRBJ1-2	TRBD1	TRBV25-1	NA	CASGTADGYTF	TGTGCCAGCGGGACAGCTGATGGCTACACCTTC
TRBJ2-7	TRBD1	TRBV3-1/TRBV3-2	NA	CASGRQGAYEQYF	TGTGCCAGCGGACGACAGGGGGCCTACGAGCAGTACTTC
TRBJ2-1	TRBD1	TRBV20-1	NA	CSASYRGPYNEQFF	TGCAGTGCTAGTTACAGGGGGCCCTACAATGAGCAGTTCTTC
TRBJ2-1	NA	TRBV20-1	NA	CSARLADEQFF	TGCAGTGCTAGGCTAGCAGATGAGCAGTTCTTC
TRBJ1-5	NA	TRBV19	once	CASSTTGGAGQPQHF	TGTGCCAGTAGTACGACCGGAGGGGCCGGGCAGCCCCAGCATTTT
TRBJ2-7	TRBD1	TRBV18	once	CASSPAGTGEYEQYF	TGTGCCAGCTCACCGGCCGGGACAGGGGAATACGAGCAGTACTTC
TRBJ2-1	TRBD2	TRBV18	NA	CASSPPKSRRSGPSSYNEQFF	TGTGCCAGCTCACCACCTAAAAGTCGGCGTAGCGGGCCGAGCTCCTACAATGAGCAGTTCTTC
TRBJ2-5	TRBD1	TRBV28	NA	CASSGGDRWAYAQYF	TGTGCCAGCAGTGGAGGGGACAGGTGGGCGTATGCCCAGTACTTC
TRBJ1-1	NA	TRBV28	NA	CASTLGGGGTEAFF	TGTGCCAGCACCCTTGGGGGGGGAGGCACTGAAGCTTTCTTT
TRBJ1-5	NA	TRBV28	once	CASLNPGANQPQHF	TGTGCCAGCCTAAATCCAGGGGCCAATCAGCCCCAGCATTTT
TRBJ1-6	NA	TRBV14	NA	CASSHGSTLSSYNSPLHF	TGTGCCAGCAGCCACGGGTCCACCTTAAGCTCCTATAATTCACCCCTCCACTTT
TRBJ1-5	TRBD1	TRBV3-1/TRBV3-2	NA	CASSQGSGGLEPQHF	TGTGCCAGCAGCCAAGGTTCAGGGGGCTTGGAGCCCCAGCATTTT
TRBJ2-7	TRBD1	TRBV14	NA	CASSQDPIPGQVYEQYF	TGTGCCAGCAGCCAAGATCCAATACCGGGACAGGTCTACGAGCAGTACTTC
TRBJ1-6	NA	TRBV6-1	NA	CASSELQGRALHF	TGTGCCAGCAGTGAACTGCAGGGTCGGGCCCTCCACTTT
TRBJ2-7	TRBD1	TRBV27	NA	CASSLGGQIPYEQYF	TGTGCCAGCAGTTTAGGGGGACAGATTCCCTACGAGCAGTACTTC
TRBJ1-2	NA	TRBV2	NA	CASRGLLSAYGYTF	TGTGCCAGCAGGGGACTCTTATCGGCCTATGGCTACACCTTC
TRBJ1-6	NA	TRBV30	NA	CAWSVIGRNSNNSPLHF	TGTGCCTGGAGTGTAATCGGGAGAAACAGTAATAATTCACCCCTCCACTTT
TRBJ1-1	NA	TRBV29-1	NA	CSVLGGAQGATEAFF	TGCAGCGTCTTGGGGGGGGCGCAGGGTGCCACTGAAGCTTTCTTT
TRBJ1-1	NA	TRBV19	NA	CASSIGGVMNTEAFF	TGTGCCAGTAGTATAGGCGGGGTGATGAACACTGAAGCTTTCTTT
TRBJ2-5	TRBD1	TRBV5-4	NA	CASSQKTGVPETQYF	TGTGCCAGCAGCCAAAAGACAGGGGTTCCCGAGACCCAGTACTTC
TRBJ1-2	TRBD1	TRBV30	NA	CASRDRGLLDYGYTF	TGTGCCTCCCGGGACAGGGGGCTATTGGACTATGGCTACACCTTC
TRBJ1-1	NA	TRBV5-6	NA	CASISGQATEAFF	TGTGCCAGCATCTCCGGCCAGGCCACTGAAGCTTTCTTT
TRBJ1-6	NA	TRBV11-2	NA	CASTLGGLQSPLHF	TGTGCCAGCACCCTGGGGGGGCTCCAATCACCCCTCCACTTT
TRBJ2-2	NA	TRBV11-2	once	CASSPLVQNTGELFF	TGTGCCAGCAGCCCCTTGGTACAGAACACCGGGGAGCTGTTTTTT
TRBJ2-1	NA	TRBV10-3	NA	CAISSWEGERDNEQFF	TGTGCCATCAGTTCTTGGGAGGGGGAGAGGGATAATGAGCAGTTCTTC
TRBJ1-5	NA	TRBV7-2	NA	CASSLAVLAGNQPQHF	TGTGCCAGCAGCTTAGCAGTATTGGCAGGGAATCAGCCCCAGCATTTT
TRBJ1-5	TRBD1	TRBV28	NA	CASSYNSGTGNQPQHF	TGTGCCAGCAGTTACAATTCCGGGACAGGGAATCAGCCCCAGCATTTT
TRBJ1-6	TRBD1	TRBV5-6	NA	CASSQNTGQGLSYNSPLHF	TGTGCCAGCAGCCAAAATACCGGACAGGGACTGTCCTATAATTCACCCCTCCACTTT
TRBJ2-7	NA	TRBV29-1	NA	CSVVGGPYEQYF	TGCAGCGTTGTCGGAGGTCCCTACGAGCAGTACTTC
TRBJ1-5	NA	TRBV19	once	CASSIGNAGQPQHF	TGTGCCAGTAGTATCGGGAATGCGGGTCAGCCCCAGCATTTT
TRBJ2-2	NA	TRBV7-7	NA	CASSFLGGNTGELFF	TGTGCCAGCAGCTTCCTCGGGGGGAACACCGGGGAGCTGTTTTTT
TRBJ2-7	NA	TRBV7-2	NA	CASSPTGVSTYEQYF	TGTGCCAGCAGCCCGACCGGGGTCTCTACCTACGAGCAGTACTTC
TRBJ1-4	NA	TRBV30	NA	CAWGRGNNEKLFF	TGTGCCTGGGGCCGCGGCAATAATGAAAAACTGTTTTTT